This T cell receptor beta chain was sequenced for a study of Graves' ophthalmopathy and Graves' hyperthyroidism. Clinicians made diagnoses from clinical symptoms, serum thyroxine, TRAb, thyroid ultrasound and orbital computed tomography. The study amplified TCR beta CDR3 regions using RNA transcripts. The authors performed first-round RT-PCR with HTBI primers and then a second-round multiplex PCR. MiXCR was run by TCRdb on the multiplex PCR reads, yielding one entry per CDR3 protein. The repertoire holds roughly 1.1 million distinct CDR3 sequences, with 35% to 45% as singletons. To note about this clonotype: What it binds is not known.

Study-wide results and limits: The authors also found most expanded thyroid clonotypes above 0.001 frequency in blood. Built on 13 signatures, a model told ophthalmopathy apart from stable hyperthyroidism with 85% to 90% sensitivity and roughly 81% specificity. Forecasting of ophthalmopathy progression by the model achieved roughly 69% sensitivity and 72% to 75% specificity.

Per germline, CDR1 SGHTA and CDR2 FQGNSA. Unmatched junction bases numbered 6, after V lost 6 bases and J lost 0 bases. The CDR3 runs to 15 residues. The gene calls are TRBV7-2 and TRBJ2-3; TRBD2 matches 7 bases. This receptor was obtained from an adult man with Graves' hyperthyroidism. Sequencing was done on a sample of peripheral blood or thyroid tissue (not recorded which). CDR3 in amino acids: CASRRGRSSTDTQYF. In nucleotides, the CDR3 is TGTGCCAGCAGGCGCGGGAGATCGAGCACAGATACGCAGTATTTT. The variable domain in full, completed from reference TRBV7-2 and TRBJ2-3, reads GAGVSQSPSNKVTEKGKDVELRCDPISGHTALYWYRQSLGQGLEFLIYFQGNSAPDKSGLPSDRFSAERTGGSVSTLTIQRTQQEDSAVYLCASRRGRSSTDTQYFGPGTRLTVL.